A selection of T cell receptor beta chains follows, all from one sample in a study of blood T cells in healthy people across ages. TCRdb independently ran MiXCR on the 5' RACE reads; one entry per CDR3 protein. The sample lists approximately 900,000 distinct CDR3 sequences; about 48% were seen once. Sample: blood. The origin of the receptors is a man aged 25 to 45 in good health. The CDR3 runs from the conserved cysteine through the conserved F or W. Each record gives: V gene, clone size, D gene, J gene, CDR3 DNA, CDR3 protein. A D gene is named only where the DNA matches it firmly. Size is omitted from some rows. Given values are once, few, many or a class for expanded clones.

V gene: TRBV12-3/TRBV12-4
clone size: .
D gene: TRBD2
J gene: TRBJ2-1
CDR3 DNA: TGTGCCAGCACCCGCCTAGGCGGGAGATACAATGAGCAGTTCTTC
CDR3 protein: CASTRLGGRYNEQFF

V gene: TRBV12-3/TRBV12-4
clone size: .
D gene: .
J gene: TRBJ1-2
CDR3 DNA: TGTGCCAGCAGCCTAGACAAGGATGGCTACACCTTC
CDR3 protein: CASSLDKDGYTF

V gene: TRBV7-9
clone size: .
D gene: .
J gene: TRBJ2-3
CDR3 DNA: TGTGCCAGCACGGGCCCCGGGGGCACAGATACGCAGTATTTT
CDR3 protein: CASTGPGGTDTQYF

V gene: TRBV19
clone size: .
D gene: .
J gene: TRBJ1-5
CDR3 DNA: TGTGCCAGTAGTACTCTCGGGGGAAGACAGCCCCAGCATTTT
CDR3 protein: CASSTLGGRQPQHF

V gene: TRBV6-1
clone size: .
D gene: .
J gene: TRBJ2-1
CDR3 DNA: TGTGCCAGCAGTGAAGGAGCCTACAATGAGCAGTTCTTC
CDR3 protein: CASSEGAYNEQFF

V gene: TRBV12-3/TRBV12-4
clone size: .
D gene: .
J gene: TRBJ1-2
CDR3 DNA: TGTGCCAGCAGATCCGTCCAGGACTTTAACTATGGCTACACCTTC
CDR3 protein: CASRSVQDFNYGYTF

V gene: TRBV12-3/TRBV12-4
clone size: .
D gene: .
J gene: TRBJ2-7
CDR3 DNA: TGTGCCAGCAGTTTATCGGTTGGGGGGGCCGGATACGAGCAGTACTTC
CDR3 protein: CASSLSVGGAGYEQYF

V gene: TRBV12-3/TRBV12-4
clone size: .
D gene: .
J gene: TRBJ2-7
CDR3 DNA: TGTGCCAGCACTGGCAGGGGGGACGAGCAGTACTTC
CDR3 protein: CASTGRGDEQYF

V gene: TRBV29-1
clone size: few
D gene: .
J gene: TRBJ2-6
CDR3 DNA: TGCAGCGTTGCTAATTTGACTGGGGCCAACGTCCTGACTTTC
CDR3 protein: CSVANLTGANVLTF

V gene: TRBV2
clone size: .
D gene: .
J gene: TRBJ1-1
CDR3 DNA: TGTGCCAGCCGGGTATCGGACACTGAAGCTTTCTTT
CDR3 protein: CASRVSDTEAFF

V gene: TRBV27
clone size: .
D gene: .
J gene: TRBJ2-7
CDR3 DNA: TGTGCCAGCAGTTCCCAGCTGGGCAGCCCCTACGAGCAGTACTTC
CDR3 protein: CASSSQLGSPYEQYF

V gene: TRBV20-1
clone size: many
D gene: .
J gene: TRBJ2-1
CDR3 DNA: TGCAGTGCTAGAACTCCATCAGGTCAGAATGAGCAGTTCTTC
CDR3 protein: CSARTPSGQNEQFF

V gene: TRBV20-1
clone size: .
D gene: TRBD1
J gene: TRBJ2-7
CDR3 DNA: TGCAGTGCTAATAATCGCCGGGACAGGGGGGTTAAGGGCTCCTACGAGCAGTACTTC
CDR3 protein: CSANNRRDRGVKGSYEQYF

V gene: TRBV3-1
clone size: few
D gene: .
J gene: TRBJ2-7
CDR3 DNA: TGTGCCAGCAGCCAAGTCGAGGGGACCGAGCAGTACTTC
CDR3 protein: CASSQVEGTEQYF

V gene: TRBV6-2/TRBV6-3
clone size: .
D gene: .
J gene: TRBJ2-7
CDR3 DNA: TGTGCCAGCAGTTACGAGCAGGGCTACGAGCAGTACTTC
CDR3 protein: CASSYEQGYEQYF

V gene: TRBV5-1
clone size: few
D gene: TRBD1
J gene: TRBJ1-6
CDR3 DNA: TGCGCCAGCAGCTTGGGCCAGGGGGAGACACCCCTCCACTTT
CDR3 protein: CASSLGQGETPLHF

V gene: TRBV5-1
clone size: .
D gene: .
J gene: TRBJ1-2
CDR3 DNA: TGCGCCAGCAGCTTGGGACAGGACCTGAGAAACTATGGCTACACCTTC
CDR3 protein: CASSLGQDLRNYGYTF

V gene: TRBV6-2/TRBV6-3
clone size: .
D gene: .
J gene: TRBJ1-2
CDR3 DNA: TGTGCCAGCAGTCCCAGGGGAGGATATGACTACACCTTC
CDR3 protein: CASSPRGGYDYTF

V gene: TRBV9
clone size: once
D gene: .
J gene: TRBJ2-1
CDR3 DNA: TGTGCCAGCAGCGTAGGGACTGGGACCTACAATGAGCAGTTCTTC
CDR3 protein: CASSVGTGTYNEQFF

V gene: TRBV6-5
clone size: .
D gene: .
J gene: TRBJ1-1
CDR3 DNA: TGTGCCAGCAGTTACTCGGAGGGGAGTCCCACTGAAGCTTTCTTT
CDR3 protein: CASSYSEGSPTEAFF

V gene: TRBV3-1
clone size: .
D gene: .
J gene: TRBJ2-5
CDR3 DNA: TGTGCCAGCAGCCCGGACTGGATTCAAGAGACCCAGTACTTC
CDR3 protein: CASSPDWIQETQYF

V gene: TRBV4-1
clone size: .
D gene: .
J gene: TRBJ2-1
CDR3 DNA: TGCGCCAGCAGCCCCACCGGGTCAGGTGAGCAGTTCTTC
CDR3 protein: CASSPTGSGEQFF

V gene: TRBV12-3/TRBV12-4
clone size: .
D gene: TRBD1
J gene: TRBJ1-5
CDR3 DNA: TGTGCCAGCACAACCGGCAGGGGGGATCAGCCCCAGCATTTT
CDR3 protein: CASTTGRGDQPQHF

V gene: TRBV20-1
clone size: .
D gene: TRBD2
J gene: TRBJ2-4
CDR3 DNA: TGCAGCGCCCAGCGAGGGACTAGTGACAACATTCAGTACTTC
CDR3 protein: CSAQRGTSDNIQYF

V gene: TRBV7-2
clone size: .
D gene: TRBD1
J gene: TRBJ2-2
CDR3 DNA: TGTGCCAGCAGATCGGGACAGGGAACCGGGGAGCTGTTTTTT
CDR3 protein: CASRSGQGTGELFF

V gene: TRBV27
clone size: few
D gene: .
J gene: TRBJ2-5
CDR3 DNA: TGTGCCAGCAGTACAGGACGGCAAGAGACCCAGTACTTC
CDR3 protein: CASSTGRQETQYF

V gene: TRBV20-1
clone size: .
D gene: .
J gene: TRBJ2-7
CDR3 DNA: TGCAGTGCTCCTTTCGAAGACCCTTACGAGCAGTACTTC
CDR3 protein: CSAPFEDPYEQYF

V gene: TRBV6-6
clone size: few
D gene: TRBD2
J gene: TRBJ2-3
CDR3 DNA: TGTGCCAGCAGTTACTCGAATCCGGGACTAACAGATACGCAGTATTTT
CDR3 protein: CASSYSNPGLTDTQYF

V gene: TRBV3-1
clone size: .
D gene: .
J gene: TRBJ1-3
CDR3 DNA: TGTGCCAGCAGCCAAGATAGAAGTCTCGGAAACACCATATATTTT
CDR3 protein: CASSQDRSLGNTIYF

V gene: TRBV11-3
clone size: .
D gene: TRBD1
J gene: TRBJ1-1
CDR3 DNA: TGTGCCAGCACCCCGGGACAGGCAATTTTTTTGCATCGTTACACTGAAGCTTTCTTT
CDR3 protein: CASTPGQAIFLHRYTEAFF

V gene: TRBV4-1
clone size: few
D gene: .
J gene: TRBJ2-4
CDR3 DNA: TGCGCCAGCAGCCAAGGAGGAGCCAAAAACATTCAGTACTTC
CDR3 protein: CASSQGGAKNIQYF

V gene: TRBV5-1
clone size: few
D gene: .
J gene: TRBJ2-5
CDR3 DNA: TGCGCCAGCAGCCAGACGGGTTATGTAGGCCAAGAGACCCAGTACTTC
CDR3 protein: CASSQTGYVGQETQYF

V gene: TRBV7-2
clone size: .
D gene: .
J gene: TRBJ2-7
CDR3 DNA: TGTGCCAGCAGCGTGTGGGACTACGAGCAGTACTTC
CDR3 protein: CASSVWDYEQYF

V gene: TRBV2
clone size: .
D gene: .
J gene: TRBJ2-7
CDR3 DNA: TGTGCCAGCCGGGGGACACCCAAAGTCTACGAGCAGTACTTC
CDR3 protein: CASRGTPKVYEQYF

V gene: TRBV25-1
clone size: few
D gene: .
J gene: TRBJ2-3
CDR3 DNA: TGTGCCAGCATCCGCCAGGGGTCAGATACGCAGTATTTT
CDR3 protein: CASIRQGSDTQYF

V gene: TRBV27
clone size: .
D gene: .
J gene: TRBJ2-7
CDR3 DNA: TGTGCCAGCAGTTTGCTAGCTGGCGAGCAGTACTTC
CDR3 protein: CASSLLAGEQYF

V gene: TRBV28
clone size: .
D gene: .
J gene: TRBJ2-7
CDR3 DNA: TGTGCCAGCAGTTCACCGACAGGTCCCCGGTTCCACGAGCAGTACTTC
CDR3 protein: CASSSPTGPRFHEQYF

V gene: TRBV7-2
clone size: .
D gene: .
J gene: TRBJ2-3
CDR3 DNA: TGTGCCACTGCACTTCCCTACCCAGATACGCAGTATTTT
CDR3 protein: CATALPYPDTQYF

V gene: TRBV7-9
clone size: few
D gene: TRBD1
J gene: TRBJ2-7
CDR3 DNA: TGTGCCAGCAGCTTAGAGGGACAGGGCCACGAGCAGTACTTC
CDR3 protein: CASSLEGQGHEQYF

V gene: TRBV20-1
clone size: .
D gene: .
J gene: TRBJ2-5
CDR3 DNA: TGCAGTGCTAGAAGGTCCGGGCTGGAGACCCAGTACTTC
CDR3 protein: CSARRSGLETQYF

V gene: TRBV4-3
clone size: few
D gene: TRBD2
J gene: TRBJ2-3
CDR3 DNA: TGCGCCAGCAGCCAAGAAGGTGCTAGCGGGGGGTCGAGATATGGAGATACGCAGTATTTT
CDR3 protein: CASSQEGASGGSRYGDTQYF

V gene: TRBV6-2/TRBV6-3
clone size: .
D gene: .
J gene: TRBJ2-2
CDR3 DNA: TGTGCCAGCACTCGCACGAACACCGGGGAGCTGTTTTTT
CDR3 protein: CASTRTNTGELFF

V gene: TRBV29-1
clone size: .
D gene: .
J gene: TRBJ1-6
CDR3 DNA: TGCAGCGTTAAGAGGGACAAAAATTCACCCCTCCACTTT
CDR3 protein: CSVKRDKNSPLHF

V gene: TRBV18
clone size: few
D gene: .
J gene: TRBJ1-5
CDR3 DNA: TGTGCCAGCTCCCCCCGGGGCCGGCGGGAGGAACCCCAGCATTTT
CDR3 protein: CASSPRGRREEPQHF

V gene: TRBV2
clone size: .
D gene: TRBD1
J gene: TRBJ2-5
CDR3 DNA: TGTGCCAGCAGAGGGACAGGGTACGAGACCCAGTACTTC
CDR3 protein: CASRGTGYETQYF

V gene: TRBV7-9
clone size: .
D gene: .
J gene: TRBJ2-7
CDR3 DNA: TGTGCCAGCAGCTTAAGTTGGGGCGATCAACCTTACGAGCAGTACTTC
CDR3 protein: CASSLSWGDQPYEQYF

V gene: TRBV28
clone size: .
D gene: .
J gene: TRBJ2-3
CDR3 DNA: TGTGCCAGCAGATCGGGCGGGGGCACAGATACGCGGTATTTT
CDR3 protein: CASRSGGGTDTRYF

V gene: TRBV3-1
clone size: .
D gene: .
J gene: TRBJ1-4
CDR3 DNA: TGTGCCAGCAGCCTGGCCAGTCCGACGGGTGAAAAACTGTTTTTT
CDR3 protein: CASSLASPTGEKLFF

V gene: TRBV27
clone size: few
D gene: .
J gene: TRBJ2-3
CDR3 DNA: TGTGCCAGCAGTTTATGGGGGGAAGATACGCAGTATTTT
CDR3 protein: CASSLWGEDTQYF

V gene: TRBV9
clone size: .
D gene: TRBD2
J gene: TRBJ2-3
CDR3 DNA: TGTGCCAGCAGCGGCACTAGCGGGGGGAAGGTTTCCGATACGCAGTATTTT
CDR3 protein: CASSGTSGGKVSDTQYF

V gene: TRBV6-2/TRBV6-3
clone size: .
D gene: TRBD2
J gene: TRBJ2-5
CDR3 DNA: TGTGCCAGCATGGGTCTGCGGGCTAGCGGTCACAATGAGCAGTACTTC
CDR3 protein: CASMGLRASGHNEQYF

V gene: TRBV28
clone size: .
D gene: .
J gene: TRBJ2-1
CDR3 DNA: TGTGCCAGCAGTTTTTGGTCAGGGTCCTACAATGAGCAGTTCTTC
CDR3 protein: CASSFWSGSYNEQFF

V gene: TRBV7-9
clone size: .
D gene: .
J gene: TRBJ2-2
CDR3 DNA: TGTGCCAGCAGCTTTCGATCAGGACGGGACGGTATTAACGGGGAGCTGTTTTTT
CDR3 protein: CASSFRSGRDGINGELFF

V gene: TRBV20-1
clone size: .
D gene: .
J gene: TRBJ2-5
CDR3 DNA: TGCAGTGCTAGAGATGGCGGGTTACTTAACGATGAGCAGTACTTC
CDR3 protein: CSARDGGLLNDEQYF